One T cell receptor (beta chain) is described in this entry. The length of the CDR3 is 16 residues. V was shortened by 4 bases and J by 2 bases, with 15 bases between the two germline ends. CDR1 is SGHAT, CDR2 FQDESV, per germline (reference sequence). These data originate in a study of blood T cell repertoires in COVID-19. Method: immunoSEQ multiplex PCR; TCRdb's copy keeps in-frame clones and lacks some. The sample lists 470,000 or so clones, approximately 83% occurring once. Material for sequencing was peripheral blood. The sequence was obtained from a human donor in a cohort sampled during active COVID-19. The chain uses TRBV11-1 and TRBJ2-1; the D gene is possibly TRBD1 (7 bases). The CDR3 DNA reads as TGTGCCAGCAGCTCTGCAGGGGGGAAACCCTACAATGAGCAGTTCTTC. It translates to CASSSAGGKPYNEQFF.